The 25 T cell receptor beta chains given below trace back to one sample, sequenced in a study of shared clonotypes between healthy human individuals. The assay was immunoSEQ multiplex PCR, and TCRdb's table has in-frame clones only and misses some. Of about 990,000 clones in the sample, approximately 80% were seen once. Sample: memory CD4+ T cells from PBMCs. Noted subset: CD45RA-negative fraction. These receptor sequences come from a man between 18 and 29 years old in good health. Some clones in this sample may be carry-over from other donors' samples.

The table lists this clone with a few counts. The same CDR3 can be traced to other DNA sequences in this sample. As DNA, the CDR3 is TGTGCCTGGACGGGTGGGGAGACCCAGTACTTC. It is translated as CAWTGGETQYF. This chain connects TRBV30 to TRBJ2-5, with D uncertain. Germline V gives CDR1 GTSNPN, CDR2 SVGIG (reference sequence). The CDR3 is 11 amino acids. The germline V and J ends were trimmed by 4 bases and 5 bases, with 8 bases remaining between them. Full variable domain (remainder filled in from reference TRBV30 and TRBJ2-5): SQTIHQWPATLVQPVGSPLSLECTVEGTSNPNLYWYRQAAGRGLQLLFYSVGIGQISSEVPQNLSASRPQDRQFILSSKKLLLSDSGFYLCAWTGGETQYFGPGTRLLVL.

The gene calls are TRBV7-2 and TRBJ2-3; the match to TRBD2 covers 12 bases. The J segment lost 14 bases and the V segment lost 5 bases, leaving 17 bases of the junction unmatched. CDR1 is SGHTA, CDR2 FQGNSA, per germline. This CDR3 has 16 amino acids. Written as DNA, the CDR3 is TGTGCCAGCAGCCCTCTCCTAGCGGGAGGGCCGGTAGAGCCGTATTTT. This translates into CASSPLLAGGPVEPYF.

The chain combines TRBV6-4 with TRBJ2-3; D tentatively fits TRBD1 or TRBD2 (6 bases each). CDR3 length equals 14 residues. Trimming took off 2 bases at V and 4 bases at J, with 10 bases between the two ends. Germline loops: CDR1 MRHNA, CDR2 SNTAGT. The CDR3 spells CASSDRGESDTQYF. The CDR3 DNA sequence: TGTGCCAGCAGTGACAGGGGGGAATCAGATACGCAGTATTTT.

With respect to this clone: Other DNA sequences within the sample encode an identical CDR3. The chain has TRBV4-1 and TRBJ2-3; D gene uncertain. Germline lookup yields CDR1 MGHRA and CDR2 YSYEKL. Trimming took off 1 base at V and 5 bases at J, with 4 bases between the two ends. The CDR3 contains 12 residues. For the CDR3, the DNA is TGCGCCAGCAGCCAAGTTAGAGATACGCAGTATTTT. As protein: CASSQVRDTQYF.

CDR3 protein: CASSLPDRGPSQPQHF. The DNA of the CDR3 is TGTGCCAGCAGTTTACCGGACAGGGGGCCAAGTCAGCCCCAGCATTTT. The rearrangement links TRBV28 to TRBJ1-5, with TRBD1 matching 11 bases. The germline V gene has CDR1 MDHEN and CDR2 SYDVKM. CDR3 length: 16 amino acids. Losses at the gene ends were 2 bases for V and 6 bases for J; bases not matched to a gene: 6.

V and J are TRBV7-8 and TRBJ2-7; D may be TRBD1 (7 bases). Looked up from germline, CDR1 is SGHVS and CDR2 is FQNEAQ. Deletions cut 5 bases from V and 5 bases from J, with 16 bases between. The CDR3 is 14 amino acids. The CDR3 bases are TGTGCCAGCAGCCGCCGGAGGGGGCTGGACGAGCAGTACTTC. It encodes CASSRRRGLDEQYF.

V is TRBV27 and J is TRBJ1-4; perhaps TRBD1 as D (6 bases). The germline V gene has CDR1 MNHEY and CDR2 SMNVEV (reference sequence). This CDR3 is built from 16 residues. V was pared by 1 base and J by 3 bases, with 12 bases between. CDR3 DNA sequence: TGTGCCAGCAGTTTATTAGGCACAGGGCCTAATGAAAAACTGTTTTTT. Encoded protein: CASSLLGTGPNEKLFF.

The V and J genes are TRBV28 and TRBJ2-5; D gene ambiguous. V lost 3 bases, J lost 0 bases, and 11 bases lay in between. Germline V gives CDR1 MDHEN, CDR2 SYDVKM. The length of the CDR3 is 15 residues. CDR3 sequence reads: CASSLGQTYQETQYF. Written as DNA, the CDR3 is TGTGCCAGCAGTTTGGGTCAGACGTACCAAGAGACCCAGTACTTC.

This clone has more than one count but fewer than ten. This sequence joins TRBV5-1 and TRBJ2-2; the D gene could be TRBD1 or TRBD2 (6 bases each). V lost 5 bases to trimming and J lost 4 bases, with 15 bases between them. This CDR3 comprises 15 residues. CDR1 and CDR2 (germline): SGHRS, YFSETQ. The CDR3: CASRAEGGGTGELFF. Here the CDR3 DNA reads TGCGCCAGCAGAGCGGAGGGGGGAGGCACCGGGGAGCTGTTTTTT.

This chain joins TRBV5-1 and TRBJ1-4; possible D gene TRBD1, 6 bases. CDR3 length: 16 residues. V lost 0 bases, J lost 5 bases, and 14 bases lay in between. Germline CDR1 is SGHRS and CDR2 is YFSETQ. The CDR3 region is CASSLAVRGGNEKLFF. Here the CDR3 DNA reads TGCGCCAGCAGCTTGGCCGTTCGAGGGGGGAATGAAAAACTGTTTTTT.

This rearrangement joins TRBV7-9 to TRBJ1-2; the D is unclear. CDR1 is SEHNR and CDR2 is FQNEAQ in the germline V gene (reference sequence). The V and J ends lost 1 base and 6 bases respectively, with 21 bases between them. CDR3 length: 17 residues. The CDR3 nucleotides are TGTGCCAGCAGCTTAGGCTCGGGTCTCCATAAGAACGATGGCTACACCTTC. Its protein is CASSLGSGLHKNDGYTF.

In regard to this clone: The sample holds other DNA sequences that translate to the same CDR3. The chain recombines TRBV6-5 with TRBJ1-5; D call uncertain. This CDR3 is 12 amino acids long. Germline V gene sequence: CDR1 MNHEY, CDR2 SVGAGI. V was pared by 5 bases and J by 4 bases, with 6 bases between. The CDR3 DNA reads as TGTGCCAGCAGTACCTCGAATCAGCCCCAGCATTTT. Encoded protein: CASSTSNQPQHF.

J is TRBJ2-2 and V is TRBV19; D is possibly TRBD2 (5 bases). CDR3 length: 13 amino acids. The germline V gene has CDR1 LNHDA and CDR2 SQIVND (reference sequence). V shed 7 bases and J shed 5 bases, with 11 bases lying between them. CDR3 bases: TGTGCCAGTATTGGGAGAGGTACCGGGGAGCTGTTTTTT. Encoded protein: CASIGRGTGELFF.

This clone was observed a few times. Within the sample, other DNA sequences also encode this same CDR3. This chain joins TRBV11-2 and TRBJ2-3; tentatively, D is TRBD1 (5 bases). V was pared by 5 bases and J by 6 bases, with 6 bases between. Looked up from germline, CDR1 is SGHAT and CDR2 is FQNNGV. This CDR3 is 11 amino acids long. CDR3 bases: TGTGCCAGCAGCCAGGGCGATACGCAGTATTTT. Residues: CASSQGDTQYF.

The V gene is TRBV9, the J gene TRBJ1-4, with D maybe TRBD1 (5 bases). V was trimmed by 4 bases and J by 7 bases, leaving 14 bases between them. Germline loops: CDR1 SGDLS, CDR2 YYNGEE. This CDR3 has 14 amino acids. CDR3 DNA sequence: TGTGCCAGCAGCTCAGGGACGAGAGCTGAAAAACTGTTTTTT. This codes for CASSSGTRAEKLFF.

As DNA, the CDR3 is TGTGCCAGCAGCCGACAGGAGCATGAAAAACTGTTTTTT. Residues: CASSRQEHEKLFF. This chain links TRBV2 with TRBJ1-4; D is possibly TRBD1 (6 bases). The CDR3 contains 13 residues. The V end lost 6 bases, the J end lost 6 bases, and 11 bases lay between the germline ends. Germline V lookup: CDR1 SNHLY, CDR2 FYNNEI.

This clone has only one observation. The rearrangement joins TRBV28 to TRBJ1-5; TRBD1 agrees at 10 bases. The CDR3 runs 16 residues. V was clipped by 7 bases and J by 7 bases; unmatched bases: 13. Germline assignment: CDR1 MDHEN and CDR2 SYDVKM. This CDR3 is CASTDRDRGVGQPQHF. In nucleotides, the CDR3 is TGTGCCAGCACAGACCGGGACAGGGGAGTAGGACAGCCCCAGCATTTT.

This chain connects TRBV2 to TRBJ2-2, with D possibly matching TRBD1 (6 bases). The CDR3 extends over 16 amino acids. The germline V gene encodes CDR1 SNHLY and CDR2 FYNNEI. The ends were cut back, 2 bases at V and 6 bases at J, with 16 bases in the middle. CDR3 protein: CASSERTALLAGELFF. In nucleotides, the CDR3 is TGTGCCAGCAGTGAAAGGACAGCCTTACTGGCCGGGGAGCTGTTTTTT.

The chain carries TRBV18 and TRBJ1-2; D unresolved. V lost 4 bases and J lost 6, with 21 bases in between. The CDR3 is made up of 16 amino acids. CDR1 and CDR2 from the germline V gene are KGHSH and LQKENI. The CDR3 is CASSRNGPLTGHGYTF. The DNA of the CDR3 is TGTGCCAGCTCACGTAACGGCCCCCTCACCGGCCATGGCTACACCTTC.

This clone was seen a few times. This rearrangement joins TRBV12-5 to TRBJ2-1, with no clear D. The CDR3 runs 14 residues. Trimming removed 1 base from V and 0 bases from J, with 4 bases in between. From germline, CDR1 is LGHNT and CDR2 FRNRAP. The CDR3 DNA follows: TGTGCTAGTGGTTTGGGTAGCTCCTACAATGAGCAGTTCTTC. Translated, it gives CASGLGSSYNEQFF.

This chain uses TRBV2 with TRBJ1-3; the D is unclear. The CDR3 covers 16 residues. CDR1 is SNHLY, CDR2 FYNNEI, per germline. V was clipped by 1 base and J by 0 bases, with 10 bases between them. The CDR3 loop reads CASSEGGVNSGNTIYF. DNA of the CDR3: TGTGCCAGCAGTGAAGGAGGAGTCAACTCTGGAAACACCATATATTTT.

CDR3 coding DNA: TGTGCCAGCTCACCACCGTACGGTCTATATGGCTACACCTTC. Translated, it gives CASSPPYGLYGYTF. This sequence joins TRBV18 and TRBJ1-2, with D hard to call. The V gene's germline CDR1 is KGHSH and CDR2 LQKENI. Trimming removed 0 bases from V and 5 bases from J, with 10 bases in between. CDR3 length: 14 amino acids.

The rearrangement joins TRBV11-2 to TRBJ2-5, with D tentatively TRBD2 (6 bases). Per germline, CDR1 SGHAT and CDR2 FQNNGV. The CDR3 runs to 14 residues. V lost 6 bases and J lost 4, with 15 bases in between. This CDR3 is CASSTGSSVETQYF. CDR3 sequence (DNA): TGTGCCAGCAGTACCGGGAGCTCGGTAGAGACCCAGTACTTC.

This clone appeared a few times. The V and J genes are TRBV7-3 and TRBJ2-5; TRBD1 aligns across 7 bases. The CDR3 length is 13 residues. Trimming removed 4 bases from V and 5 bases from J; junction bases left unmatched: 4. Germline V lookup: CDR1 SGHTA, CDR2 FQGTGA. This CDR3 reads CASSSGQLETQYF. The CDR3 DNA sequence: TGTGCCAGCAGCTCGGGACAGCTGGAGACCCAGTACTTC.

Details on this clone: This may be a read error: a much more frequent sequence differs by one nucleotide. The same CDR3 is also encoded by other DNA sequences in this sample. The V and J genes are TRBV29-1 and TRBJ1-1, with TRBD1 matching 7 bases. The CDR3 loop spans 14 amino acids. Trimming cost V 6 bases and J 3 bases; bases outside gene matches: 10. CDR1 and CDR2 (germline): SQVTM, ANQGSEA. CDR3 in DNA: TGCAGCGTAAAGAACAGGGGAATGGACACTGAAGCTTTCTTT. Its translation: CSVKNRGMDTEAFF.